This T cell receptor (beta chain) emerged from a study of T cell responses to AZD1222 COVID-19 vaccine. This clone came up once. Antigen specificity is unknown. Profiled with immunoSEQ multiplex PCR; TCRdb holds only in-frame clones, not every one. This table has over 65,000 clones, roughly nine tenths appearing once. Trimming shortened V by 5 bases and J by 2 bases, and 12 bases separated the two germline ends. CDR3 length equals 14 residues. Germline CDR1 and CDR2: MNHEY and SMNVEV (reference sequence). Broader study findings: It should be noted that donors were predominantly white British and more often female, and clonal diversity was possibly underestimated. Of spike-specific TCRs, nearly half reportedly target regions left unmutated in variants. Baseline testing showed seropositivity in only six AZD1222 recipients. Vaccine-associated CD4 TCRs spanned spike, dominant at 160-218 and 743-854.

The TCR comes from an adult in good health. The V call is TRBV27, the J call TRBJ1-1; D is unresolved. The material sequenced was peripheral blood, taken on day 0 of AZD1222 vaccination. The CDR3 region has the DNA TGTGCCAGCAGTCCCCGAGTGGCTAACACTGAAGCTTTCTTT. This sequence encodes CASSPRVANTEAFF.